This T cell receptor (beta chain) originates from a study of T cell changes during pregnancy in multiple sclerosis. The CDR3 loop spans 18 amino acids. Germline trimming cut 0 bases from V and 2 bases from J; bases unmatched to any gene: 8. Germline loops: CDR1 SGHVS, CDR2 FQNEAQ. Assay used: immunoSEQ multiplex PCR; TCRdb lists only in-frame clones, some missing. The sample records fewer than 150,000 clones, approximately 96% being singletons. The chain joins TRBV7-8 to TRBJ2-1, with TRBD2 matching over 9 bases. This clonotype was obtained from a female donor with multiple sclerosis, enrolled in a pregnancy study. This specimen was peripheral blood, taken after pregnancy. The CDR3 loop is CASSLARWASGTYNEQFF. The CDR3 coding sequence is TGTGCCAGCAGCTTAGCGAGGTGGGCTAGCGGGACCTACAATGAGCAGTTCTTC.